These 29 T cell receptor beta chains came from one sample sequenced in a study of blood T cell repertoires in COVID-19. TCRdb's copy holds only in-frame clones and misses some; the assay was immunoSEQ multiplex PCR. This sample has a few hundred thousand clones, with around 87% found just once. Sequencing input: peripheral blood. The receptors originated from a woman between 50 and 59 years old with acute or convalescent COVID-19.

The rearrangement links TRBV5-1 to TRBJ2-1; 8 bases fit TRBD1. Germline assignment: CDR1 SGHRS and CDR2 YFSETQ. The CDR3 has 13 residues. With 2 bases clipped from V and 8 bases from J, the junction kept 3 bases outside the gene matches. The CDR3 region is CASSLQGEDEQFF. Here the CDR3 DNA reads TGCGCCAGCAGCTTACAGGGGGAGGATGAGCAGTTCTTC. The full variable domain, with the rest looked up from reference TRBV5-1 and TRBJ2-1, is KAGVTQTPRYLIKTRGQQVTLSCSPISGHRSVSWYQQTPGQGLQFLFEYFSETQRNKGNFPGRFSGRQFSNSRSEMNVSTLELGDSALYLCASSLQGEDEQFFGPGTRLTVL.

This clone was counted a few times. This chain connects TRBV7-3 to TRBJ2-7, with no clear D. The CDR3 covers 12 residues. Germline lookup yields CDR1 SGHTA and CDR2 FQGTGA. The ends were cut back, 4 bases at V and 6 bases at J, with 10 bases in the middle. The CDR3 is CASSYRGGEQYF. The DNA of the CDR3 is TGTGCCAGCAGCTATCGTGGCGGCGAGCAGTACTTC.

This chain links TRBV20-1 with TRBJ1-5; D possibly corresponds to TRBD1 (5 bases). From germline, CDR1 is DFQATT and CDR2 SNEGSKA (reference sequence). The CDR3 is 13 amino acids. V gave up 3 bases and J gave up 4 bases, with 10 bases separating them. CDR3 loop: CSASMDTNQPQHF. In DNA form, the CDR3 reads TGCAGTGCTAGTATGGACACAAATCAGCCCCAGCATTTT.

V gene TRBV18 combines with J gene TRBJ2-1; TRBD1 aligns across 7 bases. The CDR3 is 14 residues long. J gave up 8 bases and V 3 bases, and 7 bases lay outside the gene matches. Germline values: CDR1 KGHSH, CDR2 LQKENI. CDR3 residues: CASSPSGTGDEQFF. The CDR3, as DNA: TGTGCCAGCTCACCCTCGGGAACAGGGGATGAGCAGTTCTTC.

This CDR3 reads CATSRDPRSEGVMAHEQFF. CDR3 in DNA: TGTGCCACCAGCAGAGATCCACGTTCCGAGGGAGTGATGGCGCATGAGCAGTTCTTC. The rearrangement links TRBV15 to TRBJ2-1; a weak D match, TRBD2 (5 bases). The CDR3 consists of 19 residues. Deletions cut 0 bases from V and 8 bases from J, with 26 bases between. CDR1 LNHNV and CDR2 YYDKDF come from the germline V gene (reference sequence). Complete variable domain (other parts from reference TRBV15 and TRBJ2-1): DAMVIQNPRYQVTQFGKPVTLSCSQTLNHNVMYWYQQKSSQAPKLLFHYYDKDFNNEADTPDNFQSRRPNTSFCFLDIRSPGLGDTAMYLCATSRDPRSEGVMAHEQFFGPGTRLTVL.

This clone appeared a few times. The V gene is TRBV6-5, the J gene TRBJ1-4, with 8 bases aligning to TRBD1. This CDR3 spans 14 amino acids. Germline trimming cut 5 bases from V and 5 bases from J; bases unmatched to any gene: 4. CDR1 is MNHEY and CDR2 is SVGAGI in the germline V gene. The chain's CDR3 is CASSTGQVNEKLFF. The CDR3 DNA follows: TGTGCCAGCAGTACGGGACAGGTGAATGAAAAACTGTTTTTT.

V is TRBV4-1 and J is TRBJ2-7, with D maybe TRBD2 (5 bases). Trimming took off 0 bases at V and 3 bases at J, with 18 bases between the two ends. The CDR3 runs to 17 residues. CDR1 and CDR2 from the germline V gene are MGHRA and YSYEKL. The CDR3 protein is CASSQEGAAGVFYEQYF. The CDR3 region has the DNA TGCGCCAGCAGCCAAGAAGGTGCGGCCGGGGTGTTCTACGAGCAGTACTTC.

The chain combines TRBV3-1 (or the pseudogene TRBV3-2) with TRBJ2-3; 11 bases agree with TRBD2. This CDR3 is 17 amino acids long. CDR1 and CDR2 from the germline V gene are LGHDT and YNNKEL (reference sequence). V was pared by 1 base and J by 6 bases, with 9 bases of the junction left unmatched. For the CDR3, the DNA is TGTGCCAGCAGCCAAGGAGGTAGCGGGAGGGCCATCGATACGCAGTATTTT. Its translation is CASSQGGSGRAIDTQYF.

V and J are TRBV5-1 and TRBJ2-2; maybe TRBD2 (5 bases). The V and J ends lost 2 bases and 2 bases respectively, with 13 bases between them. The CDR3 extends over 16 amino acids. Germline assignment: CDR1 SGHRS and CDR2 YFSETQ. As DNA, the CDR3 is TGCGCCAGCAGCTTCGACACAAGCGGAAACACCGGGGAGCTGTTTTTT. Protein sequence: CASSFDTSGNTGELFF. The variable domain in full, completed from reference TRBV5-1 and TRBJ2-2, reads KAGVTQTPRYLIKTRGQQVTLSCSPISGHRSVSWYQQTPGQGLQFLFEYFSETQRNKGNFPGRFSGRQFSNSRSEMNVSTLELGDSALYLCASSFDTSGNTGELFFGEGSRLTVL.

The chain employs TRBV5-1 and TRBJ2-7; tentatively, D is TRBD1 (5 bases). V shed 1 base and J shed 5 bases, with 10 bases lying between them. This CDR3 has 13 residues. Germline assignment: CDR1 SGHRS and CDR2 YFSETQ. CDR3 DNA sequence: TGCGCCAGCAGCTTGCTTCTAGGGGACGAGCAGTACTTC. It yields the protein CASSLLLGDEQYF.

This CDR3 is CASSPTSGRGNEQFF. The CDR3 DNA reads as TGTGCCAGCAGCCCAACTAGCGGGAGAGGCAATGAGCAGTTCTTC. V and J are TRBV7-9 and TRBJ2-1; 11 bases are shared with TRBD2. Germline lookup yields CDR1 SEHNR and CDR2 FQNEAQ (reference sequence). This CDR3 has 15 residues. With 5 bases clipped from V and 6 bases from J, the junction kept 6 bases outside the gene matches.

This chain connects TRBV7-3 to TRBJ2-7; 8 nucleotides align to TRBD1. V lost 5 bases to trimming and J lost 6 bases; unmatched junction nucleotides: 12. This CDR3 contains 15 residues. The germline gives CDR1 SGHTA, CDR2 FQGTGA. This CDR3 is CASSGPGGPGGEQYF. The CDR3 DNA is TGTGCCAGCAGCGGACCAGGGGGCCCCGGGGGCGAGCAGTACTTC.

This clone was counted only a few times. The CDR3 region is CASTNTGTGGYYGYTF. The DNA for the CDR3 is TGTGCCAGCACAAACACCGGGACAGGCGGTTACTATGGCTACACCTTC. V gene TRBV28 combines with J gene TRBJ1-2; 8 bases align to TRBD1. V was clipped by 7 bases and J by 3 bases; unmatched bases: 13. Germline V lookup: CDR1 MDHEN, CDR2 SYDVKM. The CDR3 contains 16 residues.

J is TRBJ1-2 and V is TRBV27, with D possibly matching TRBD1 (6 bases). V lost 6 bases to trimming and J lost 3 bases, with 14 bases between them. The CDR3 length is 14 residues. Germline V gives CDR1 MNHEY, CDR2 SMNVEV (reference sequence). This CDR3 is CASSLGGVHYGYTF. The CDR3 nucleotides read TGTGCCAGCAGCCTAGGGGGGGTGCACTATGGCTACACCTTC.

The V gene is TRBV2, the J gene TRBJ2-5; possibly TRBD2 for D (6 bases). The CDR3 spans 14 residues. Germline CDR1 reads SNHLY; CDR2 reads FYNNEI. Trimming stripped 4 bases from V and 9 bases from J, with 18 bases between. The chain's CDR3 is CASSVRRTTVAQYF. CDR3 bases: TGTGCCAGCAGTGTCCGTCGGACTACAGTGGCCCAGTACTTC. Full variable domain (remainder filled in from reference TRBV2 and TRBJ2-5): EPEVTQTPSHQVTQMGQEVILRCVPISNHLYFYWYRQILGQKVEFLVSFYNNEISEKSEIFDDQFSVERPDGSNFTLKIRSTKLEDSAMYFCASSVRRTTVAQYFGPGTRLLVL.

V is TRBV19 and J is TRBJ2-1; D gene unclear. Germline-derived CDR1 and CDR2 are LNHDA and SQIVND (reference sequence). Trimming removed 4 bases at V and 5 bases at J, with 6 bases between. This CDR3 contains 12 residues. The CDR3 DNA reads TGTGCCAGTAGTAACCCAGACAATGAGCAGTTCTTC. Amino acids: CASSNPDNEQFF.

The chain carries TRBV4-3 and TRBJ2-7; TRBD2 matches at 8 bases. CDR3 size: 16 residues. CDR1 is LGHNA, CDR2 YSLEER, per germline. J gave up 2 bases and V 0 bases, and 6 bases lay outside the gene matches. DNA of the CDR3: TGCGCCAGCAGCCAAGATCTGGCTAGCGGGCCCTACGAGCAGTACTTC. Amino acid sequence: CASSQDLASGPYEQYF.

This clone was seen more than once but under ten times. This chain joins TRBV7-3 and TRBJ1-1, with D hard to call. Germline CDR1 reads SGHTA; CDR2 reads FQGTGA. Trimming took off 2 bases at V and 2 bases at J, with 6 bases between the two ends. The CDR3 is 13 amino acids. CDR3 nucleotide sequence: TGTGCCAGCAGCTTAGTCCGTAACACTGAAGCTTTCTTT. Translation gives CASSLVRNTEAFF.

This clone showed up just once. V usage is TRBV24-1 and J usage is TRBJ1-2, with 7 bases identical to TRBD1. The CDR3 length is 13 residues. V lost 4 bases, J lost 2 bases, and 0 bases stayed unmatched. CDR1 and CDR2 from the germline V gene are KGHDR and SFDVKD. The chain's CDR3 is CATSETGNYGYTF. For the CDR3, the DNA is TGTGCCACCAGTGAGACAGGGAACTATGGCTACACCTTC.

V and J are TRBV6-1 and TRBJ2-7; 9 nucleotides agree with TRBD2. V shed 3 bases, J shed 3 bases, and the junction held 9 bases outside the gene matches. Germline V gene lookup returns CDR1 MNHNS and CDR2 SASEGT. This CDR3 comprises 16 residues. The DNA for the CDR3 is TGTGCCAGCAGTGACCCTGTGAGCGGGAGGAACTACGAGCAGTACTTC. This sequence encodes CASSDPVSGRNYEQYF.

The V gene is TRBV5-1, the J gene TRBJ2-1; 13 positions match TRBD2. Trimming removed 4 bases from V and 7 bases from J; junction bases left unmatched: 8. This CDR3 has 16 amino acids. Per the germline V gene, CDR1 is SGHRS and CDR2 is YFSETQ. The CDR3 loop reads CASSQSGTSGKNEQFF. The CDR3 DNA follows: TGCGCCAGCAGCCAGTCCGGGACTAGCGGGAAGAATGAGCAGTTCTTC.

This sequence joins TRBV7-2 and TRBJ2-3, with D possibly TRBD2 on 5 matching bases. V was trimmed by 4 bases and J by 1 base, leaving 12 bases between them. From germline, CDR1 is SGHTA and CDR2 FQGNSA. The CDR3 totals 15 residues. Here the CDR3 reads CASSYPPEGTDTQYF. CDR3 coding DNA: TGTGCCAGCAGCTACCCCCCGGAGGGCACAGATACGCAGTATTTT.

The CDR3 protein is CASSLLLAGVSEQFF. In nucleotides, the CDR3 is TGTGCCAGCAGCCTCCTACTAGCGGGAGTCAGTGAGCAGTTCTTC. The chain links TRBV7-3 to TRBJ2-1; 11 bases map to TRBD2. This CDR3 spans 15 amino acids. V was pared by 5 bases and J by 9 bases, with 9 bases of the junction left unmatched. Germline V gene lookup returns CDR1 SGHTA and CDR2 FQGTGA.

J is TRBJ1-4 and V is TRBV4-3; 8 bases fit TRBD1. This CDR3 region has 15 residues. In germline, CDR1 is LGHNA, CDR2 YSLEER. Germline trimming cut 4 bases from V and 4 bases from J; bases unmatched to any gene: 5. CDR3: CASSLGTGGNEKLFF. In DNA form, the CDR3 reads TGCGCCAGCAGCCTAGGGACAGGTGGTAATGAAAAACTGTTTTTT.

This chain links TRBV5-1 with TRBJ1-6, with D possibly TRBD1 on 5 matching bases. Trimming removed 2 bases at V and 0 bases at J, with 9 bases between. The CDR3 contains 16 residues. Per germline, CDR1 SGHRS and CDR2 YFSETQ. CDR3 residues: CASSFRASSYNSPLHF. CDR3 DNA sequence: TGCGCCAGCAGCTTCAGGGCCAGCTCCTATAATTCACCCCTCCACTTT.

The chain links TRBV7-2 to TRBJ2-1, with D perhaps TRBD2 (6 bases). The CDR3 spans 13 residues. V lost 5 bases and J 7 bases, leaving 12 bases between the germline ends. Germline V gene sequence: CDR1 SGHTA, CDR2 FQGNSA. CDR3 coding DNA: TGTGCCAGCAGCGGGGGGTTTGGGAATGAGCAGTTCTTC. Protein: CASSGGFGNEQFF.

A single count supports this clone. V and J are TRBV7-9 and TRBJ2-1; D is possibly TRBD1 (6 bases). Trimming left V 5 bases short and J 7 bases short, with 9 bases between. The CDR3 totals 12 residues. Per germline, CDR1 SEHNR and CDR2 FQNEAQ (reference sequence). CDR3 sequence reads: CASSRQENEQFF. CDR3 bases: TGTGCCAGCAGCCGACAGGAAAATGAGCAGTTCTTC.

Turning to this clone: Other DNA sequences within the sample encode an identical CDR3. The genes are TRBV9 and TRBJ1-2, with 9 bases lining up with TRBD1. V lost 0 bases and J lost 6; bases outside the gene matches: 0. This CDR3 is 13 amino acids long. Germline CDR1 and CDR2: SGDLS and YYNGEE. The CDR3 protein is CASSVGTGDGYTF. DNA of the CDR3: TGTGCCAGCAGCGTAGGGACAGGGGATGGCTACACCTTC.

The chain carries TRBV3-1 (or the pseudogene TRBV3-2) and TRBJ2-5; D remains ambiguous. The CDR3 length is 15 residues. V lost 4 bases to trimming and J lost 4 bases, with 16 bases between them. Germline CDR1 is LGHDT and CDR2 is YNNKEL (reference sequence). The CDR3 reads CASSPTAVSRETQYF. The CDR3 region has the DNA TGTGCCAGCAGCCCCACGGCTGTTAGCCGAGAGACCCAGTACTTC.